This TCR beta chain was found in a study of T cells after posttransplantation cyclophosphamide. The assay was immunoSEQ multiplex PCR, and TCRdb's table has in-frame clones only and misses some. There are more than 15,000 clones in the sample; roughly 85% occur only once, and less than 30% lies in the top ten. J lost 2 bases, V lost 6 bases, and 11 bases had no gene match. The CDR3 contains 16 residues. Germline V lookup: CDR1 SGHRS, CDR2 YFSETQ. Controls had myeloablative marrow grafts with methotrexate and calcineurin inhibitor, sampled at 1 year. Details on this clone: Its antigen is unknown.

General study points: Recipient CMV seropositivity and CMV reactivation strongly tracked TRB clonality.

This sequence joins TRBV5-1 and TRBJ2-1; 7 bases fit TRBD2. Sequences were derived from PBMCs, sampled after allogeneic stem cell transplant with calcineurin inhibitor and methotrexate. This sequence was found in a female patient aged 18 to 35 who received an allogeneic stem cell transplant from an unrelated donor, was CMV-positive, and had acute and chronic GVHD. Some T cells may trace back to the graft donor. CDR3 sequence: CASTLRLATPYNEQFF. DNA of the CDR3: TGCGCCAGCACCCTCAGACTAGCAACTCCCTACAATGAGCAGTTCTTC.